The clone carrying this T cell receptor beta chain was seen at least ten times. The read stops 3 residues short of the end of the CDR3; the missing end is completed from the germline J gene. This record belongs to a study of T cell clonality in common variable immunodeficiency. The table came from immunoSEQ multiplex PCR; TCRdb's copy has only in-frame clones and leaves some out. The sample holds more than 35,000 clones, and no clone turns up only once. The CDR3 extends over 15 amino acids. Trimming at V came to 3 bases and at J to 5 bases, leaving 9 bases not matched to a gene. Per germline, CDR1 SGHDN and CDR2 FVKESK.

The sequenced sample was peripheral blood mononuclear cells. The source of this sequence is a person aged 18 to 75 in good health. The chain couples TRBV14 to TRBJ2-5, with TRBD2 identical over 7 bases. This CDR3 reads CASSHSDWEGETQYF. The DNA read from the CDR3 is TGTGCCAGCAGCCACTCCGACTGGGAGGGGGAGACC.